This TCR beta chain was sequenced for a study of OX40 agonist ivuxolimab in advanced cancers. The wider study: Patients assigned to dose escalation were diagnosed with hepatocellular carcinoma, melanoma, renal cell or head and neck cancer. A partial response was reached by three patients: one with hepatocellular carcinoma and two with cutaneous melanoma. Overall study findings and caveats: Expanded clones were, on average, more numerous in CD8+ T cells than in CD4+.

Concerning this clone: Antigen unknown.

Prior autoimmune disease or systemic immunosuppression barred patients. The length of the CDR3 is 16 residues. Germline V CDR1 and CDR2: SGHTS, YDEGEE. V shed 4 bases and J shed 0 bases, with 11 bases lying between them. Clones were sequenced by immunoSEQ multiplex PCR, and TCRdb holds only the in-frame ones, with some missing. Of 73,000 or so clones detected, approximately 83% appear once; the ten largest clones hold 0.65% to 0.9%. This chain connects TRBV5-8 to TRBJ2-6; tentative D call: TRBD2 (6 bases). The sequencing here drew on CD4+ or CD8+ T cells sorted from blood, taken in a trial of the OX40 agonist ivuxolimab. The TCR sequence derives from an adult with an advanced solid tumor such as melanoma, head and neck, liver or kidney cancer. DNA for the CDR3: TGTGCCAGCAGCCCCTCCGGGAGCTCTGGGGCCAACGTCCTGACTTTC. Translation: CASSPSGSSGANVLTF.